What follows describes a single T cell receptor beta chain. Its antigen is unidentified. These data originate in a study of cytomegalovirus exposure and HLA in healthy donors. Overall study findings and caveats: Some TCR beta chains (roughly 150 of them) were listed as cytomegalovirus-associated.

The table came from immunoSEQ multiplex PCR; TCRdb's copy has only in-frame clones and leaves some out. There are about 130,000 clones in the sample; roughly 95% occur only once, and less than 2% lies in the top ten. Sample: PBMCs. This receptor was taken from a young man in good health and CMV-seronegative.

This chain's CDR3 is CASSLTSGGPREQFF. The CDR3 bases are TGTGCCAGCAGCTTAACTAGCGGAGGCCCCCGGGAGCAGTTCTTC. The rearrangement joins TRBV11-2 to TRBJ2-1, with TRBD2 matching over 8 bases. V gave up 2 bases and J gave up 10 bases; unmatched junction bases: 10. Per the germline V gene, CDR1 is SGHAT and CDR2 is FQNNGV. This CDR3 has 15 residues.